This is a list of T cell receptor beta chains from one sample in a study of identical twins' blood T cells. MiXCR, run by TCRdb on the 5' RACE reads, gives a single entry per CDR3 protein. The sample records roughly 340,000 distinct CDR3 sequences, 25% to 35% being singletons. Sample: PBMCs. These receptors came from a woman aged 18 to 55 in good health. The CDR3 runs from the conserved cysteine through the conserved F or W. A D gene is named only where the DNA matches it firmly. The size entry is marked missing in some rows and otherwise reads once, few, many or a size class.

V	size	J	D	CDR3	DNA
TRBV7-9	.	TRBJ2-3	TRBD1	CASTQTGTGDTDTQYF	TGTGCCAGCACCCAAACCGGGACAGGGGACACAGATACGCAGTATTTT
TRBV5-1	.	TRBJ1-5	.	CASSPGPGQPQHF	TGCGCCAGCAGCCCAGGGCCTGGTCAGCCCCAGCATTTT
TRBV30	few	TRBJ1-5	.	CAFSTDTNQPQHF	TGTGCCTTCTCGACAGATACGAATCAGCCCCAGCATTTT
TRBV28	.	TRBJ2-3	.	CASSLGVTPDTQYF	TGTGCCAGCAGTTTAGGGGTTACCCCAGATACGCAGTATTTT
TRBV18	.	TRBJ1-2	.	CASSPLGQSHGYTF	TGTGCCAGCTCACCACTCGGCCAGTCGCATGGCTACACCTTC
TRBV25-1	.	TRBJ2-7	.	CASSDSGRTYEQYF	TGTGCCAGCAGTGATTCCGGGAGAACCTACGAGCAGTACTTC
TRBV9	few	TRBJ1-5	.	CASSVSYNRPQHF	TGTGCCAGCAGCGTATCTTACAATCGGCCCCAGCATTTT
TRBV5-5	.	TRBJ1-2	.	CASRAADSRINYGYTF	TGTGCCAGCAGGGCGGCGGACAGCAGGATCAACTATGGCTACACCTTC
TRBV10-3	few	TRBJ2-1	TRBD1	CAISERQGANNEQFF	TGTGCCATCAGCGAGAGACAGGGGGCCAACAATGAGCAGTTCTTC
TRBV12-3/TRBV12-4	.	TRBJ1-5	.	CASTDRSDQPQHF	TGTGCCAGCACGGACAGAAGCGATCAGCCCCAGCATTTT
TRBV7-6	few	TRBJ2-1	.	CASSLVPGKYNEQFF	TGTGCCAGCAGCTTAGTCCCTGGGAAGTACAATGAGCAGTTCTTC
TRBV5-1	.	TRBJ1-1	.	CASSSGEVTEAFF	TGCGCCAGCAGCTCCGGAGAGGTAACTGAAGCTTTCTTT
TRBV27	few	TRBJ1-1	.	CASSFQLGVMNTEAFF	TGTGCCAGCAGTTTTCAACTAGGCGTAATGAACACTGAAGCTTTCTTT
TRBV20-1	few	TRBJ2-5	.	CSARRLGAMSETQYF	TGCAGTGCTAGGAGGTTGGGAGCTATGTCAGAGACCCAGTACTTC
TRBV20-1	.	TRBJ2-7	TRBD1	CSAQPGQGSYEQYF	TGCAGTGCTCAGCCCGGACAGGGTTCCTACGAGCAGTACTTC
TRBV19	many	TRBJ2-1	TRBD2	CASSINLAGGNEQFF	TGTGCCAGTAGTATAAATCTAGCGGGGGGAAATGAGCAGTTCTTC
TRBV20-1	few	TRBJ2-2	TRBD1	CSASYRGPDTGELFF	TGCAGTGCTAGCTACAGGGGGCCAGACACCGGGGAGCTGTTTTTT
TRBV7-8	.	TRBJ2-3	.	CASSSDRTDTQYF	TGTGCCAGCAGCTCCGACAGGACAGATACGCAGTATTTT
TRBV6-5	.	TRBJ2-2	.	CASSFTPAEPGELFF	TGTGCCAGCAGCTTTACTCCCGCGGAACCCGGGGAGCTGTTTTTT
TRBV27	few	TRBJ1-3	.	CASSPRGNAFSGNTIYF	TGTGCCAGCAGTCCACGAGGGAATGCCTTCTCTGGAAACACCATATATTTT
TRBV6-2/TRBV6-3	.	TRBJ2-3	.	CASSYGIPGTDTQYF	TGTGCCAGCAGTTACGGGATTCCAGGAACAGATACGCAGTATTTT
TRBV12-5	.	TRBJ2-3	.	CASGLPRNTDTQYF	TGTGCTAGTGGTTTGCCACGCAACACAGATACGCAGTATTTT
TRBV20-1	few	TRBJ1-1	TRBD1	CSALTGGYPEAFF	TGCAGTGCTCTGACAGGGGGGTATCCGGAAGCTTTCTTT
TRBV7-2	.	TRBJ1-5	.	CASSSQGNRPQHF	TGTGCCAGCAGCTCCCAGGGAAATCGGCCCCAGCATTTT
TRBV20-1	few	TRBJ2-1	.	CSARIPGYNEQFF	TGCAGTGCTCGGATACCGGGGTACAATGAGCAGTTCTTC
TRBV11-2	.	TRBJ2-7	.	CASSPGPLTTYEQYF	TGTGCCAGCAGCCCCGGACCCCTAACAACCTACGAGCAGTACTTC
TRBV6-1	.	TRBJ1-1	TRBD1	CASSQRDRDAEAFF	TGTGCCAGCAGTCAAAGGGACAGGGACGCTGAAGCTTTCTTT
TRBV6-6	.	TRBJ2-3	TRBD2	CASRKKRGYTDTQYF	TGTGCCAGCAGAAAAAAGCGGGGGTACACAGATACGCAGTATTTT
TRBV7-2	.	TRBJ2-1	TRBD2	CASSFGLAAYNEQFF	TGTGCCAGCAGCTTCGGCCTAGCGGCTTACAATGAGCAGTTCTTC
TRBV5-1	few	TRBJ1-1	.	CASTDGRSMNTEAFF	TGCGCCAGCACCGACGGACGAAGCATGAACACTGAAGCTTTCTTT
TRBV5-1	.	TRBJ2-7	.	CASSKTGMVSEQYF	TGCGCCAGCAGCAAAACAGGGATGGTAAGCGAGCAGTACTTC